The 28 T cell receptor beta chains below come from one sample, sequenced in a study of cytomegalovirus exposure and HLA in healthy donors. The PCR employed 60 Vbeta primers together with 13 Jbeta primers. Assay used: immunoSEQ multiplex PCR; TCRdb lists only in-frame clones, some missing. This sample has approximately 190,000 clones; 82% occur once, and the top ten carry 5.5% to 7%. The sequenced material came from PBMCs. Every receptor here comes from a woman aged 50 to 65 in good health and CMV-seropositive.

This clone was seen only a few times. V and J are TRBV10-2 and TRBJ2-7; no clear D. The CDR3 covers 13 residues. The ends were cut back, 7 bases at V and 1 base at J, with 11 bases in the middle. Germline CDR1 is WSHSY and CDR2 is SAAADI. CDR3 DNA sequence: TGCGCCAGCACCTATGGCGGTTCCTACGAGCAGTACTTC. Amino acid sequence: CASTYGGSYEQYF.

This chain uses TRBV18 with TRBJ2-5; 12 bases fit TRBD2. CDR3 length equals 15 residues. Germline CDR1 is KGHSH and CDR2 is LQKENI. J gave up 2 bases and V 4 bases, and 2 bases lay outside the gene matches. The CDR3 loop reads CASSLGLAGQETQYF. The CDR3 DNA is TGTGCCAGCTCACTTGGACTAGCGGGGCAAGAGACCCAGTACTTC. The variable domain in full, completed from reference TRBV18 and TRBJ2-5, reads NAGVMQNPRHLVRRRGQEARLRCSPMKGHSHVYWYRQLPEEGLKFMVYLQKENIIDESGMPKERFSAEFPKEGPSILRIQQVVRGDSAAYFCASSLGLAGQETQYFGPGTRLLVL.

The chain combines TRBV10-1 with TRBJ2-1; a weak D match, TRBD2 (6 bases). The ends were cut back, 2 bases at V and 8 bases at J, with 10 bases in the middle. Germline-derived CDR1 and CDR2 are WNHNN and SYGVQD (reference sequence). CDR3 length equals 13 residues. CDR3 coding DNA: TGCGCCAGCAGTGAGGGTAGCGGCCATGAGCAGTTCTTC. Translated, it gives CASSEGSGHEQFF.

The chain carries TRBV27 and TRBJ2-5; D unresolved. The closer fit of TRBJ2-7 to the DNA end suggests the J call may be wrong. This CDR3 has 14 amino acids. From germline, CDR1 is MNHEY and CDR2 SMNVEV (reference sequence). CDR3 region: CASSVGPYDYEQYF. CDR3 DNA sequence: TGTGCCAGCAGCGTCGGCCCCTATGACTACGAGCAGTACTTC.

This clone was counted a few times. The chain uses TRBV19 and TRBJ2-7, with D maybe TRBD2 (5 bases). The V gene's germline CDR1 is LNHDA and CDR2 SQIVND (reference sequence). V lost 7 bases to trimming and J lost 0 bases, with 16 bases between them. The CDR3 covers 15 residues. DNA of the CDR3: TGTGCCAGTAAGAGCAGCAGCGGAAACTCCTACGAGCAGTACTTC. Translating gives CASKSSSGNSYEQYF.

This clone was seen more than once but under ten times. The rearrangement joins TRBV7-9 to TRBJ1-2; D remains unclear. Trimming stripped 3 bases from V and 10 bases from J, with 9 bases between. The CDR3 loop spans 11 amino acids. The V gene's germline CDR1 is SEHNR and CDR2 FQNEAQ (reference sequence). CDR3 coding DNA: TGTGCCAGCAGCTTTGAGGGCACCTACACCTTC. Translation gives CASSFEGTYTF.

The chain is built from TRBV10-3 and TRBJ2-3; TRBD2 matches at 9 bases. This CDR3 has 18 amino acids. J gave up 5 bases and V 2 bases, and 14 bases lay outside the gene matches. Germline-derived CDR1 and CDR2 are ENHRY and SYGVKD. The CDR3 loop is CAISEPGGSAGGVDTQYF. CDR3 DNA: TGTGCCATCAGTGAGCCGGGGGGCTCTGCGGGAGGGGTAGATACGCAGTATTTT.

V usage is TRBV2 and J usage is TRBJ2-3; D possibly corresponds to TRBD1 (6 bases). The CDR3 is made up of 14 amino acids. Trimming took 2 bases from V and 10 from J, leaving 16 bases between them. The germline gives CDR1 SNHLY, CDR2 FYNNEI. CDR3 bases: TGTGCCAGCAGTGAATTGGGCTCTACAGGGTCGCAGTATTTT. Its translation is CASSELGSTGSQYF. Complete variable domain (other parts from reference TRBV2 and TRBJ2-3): EPEVTQTPSHQVTQMGQEVILRCVPISNHLYFYWYRQILGQKVEFLVSFYNNEISEKSEIFDDQFSVERPDGSNFTLKIRSTKLEDSAMYFCASSELGSTGSQYFGPGTRLTVL.

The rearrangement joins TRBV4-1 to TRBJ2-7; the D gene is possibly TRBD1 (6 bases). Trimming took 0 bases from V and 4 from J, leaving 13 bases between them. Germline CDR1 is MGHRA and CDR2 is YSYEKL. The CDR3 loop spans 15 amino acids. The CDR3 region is CASSQDQGWIYEQYF. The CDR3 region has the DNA TGCGCCAGCAGCCAAGATCAGGGGTGGATATACGAGCAGTACTTC.

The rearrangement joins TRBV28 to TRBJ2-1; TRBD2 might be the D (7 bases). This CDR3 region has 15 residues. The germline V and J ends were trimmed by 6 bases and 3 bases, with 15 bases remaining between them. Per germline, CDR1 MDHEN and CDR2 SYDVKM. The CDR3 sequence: CASRVGGGIYNEQFF. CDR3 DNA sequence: TGTGCCAGCAGGGTGGGCGGGGGCATCTACAATGAGCAGTTCTTC.

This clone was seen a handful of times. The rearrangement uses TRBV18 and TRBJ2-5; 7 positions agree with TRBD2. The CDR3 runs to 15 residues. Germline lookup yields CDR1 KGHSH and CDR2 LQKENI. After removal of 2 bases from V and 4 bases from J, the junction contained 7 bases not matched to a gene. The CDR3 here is CASSPALASRETQYF. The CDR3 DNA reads TGTGCCAGCTCACCAGCACTAGCGTCTCGAGAGACCCAGTACTTC.

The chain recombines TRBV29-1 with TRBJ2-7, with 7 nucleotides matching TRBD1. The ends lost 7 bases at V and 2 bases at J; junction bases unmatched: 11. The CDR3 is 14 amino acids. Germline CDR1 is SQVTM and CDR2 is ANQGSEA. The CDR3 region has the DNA TGCAGCGCCAAGACAGGGTGGGAACCCTACGAGCAGTACTTC. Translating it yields CSAKTGWEPYEQYF.

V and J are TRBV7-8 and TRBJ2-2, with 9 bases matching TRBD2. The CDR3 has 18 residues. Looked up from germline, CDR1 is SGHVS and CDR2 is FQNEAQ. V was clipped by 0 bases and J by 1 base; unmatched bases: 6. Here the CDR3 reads CASSLAVAGDRNTGELFF. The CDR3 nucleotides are TGTGCCAGCAGCTTAGCGGTAGCGGGGGACAGGAACACCGGGGAGCTGTTTTTT.

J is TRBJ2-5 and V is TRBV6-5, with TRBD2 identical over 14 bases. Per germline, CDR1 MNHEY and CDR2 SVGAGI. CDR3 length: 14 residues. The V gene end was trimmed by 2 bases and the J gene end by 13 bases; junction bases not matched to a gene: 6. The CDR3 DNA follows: TGTGCCAGCAGTTACGGGACTAGCGGGAGTGAACCGTACTTC. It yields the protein CASSYGTSGSEPYF.

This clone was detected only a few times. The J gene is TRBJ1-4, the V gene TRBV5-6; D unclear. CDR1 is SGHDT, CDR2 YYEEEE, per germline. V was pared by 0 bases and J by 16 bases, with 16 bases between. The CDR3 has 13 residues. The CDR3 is CASSLELGEPAFF. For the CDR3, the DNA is TGTGCCAGCAGCTTGGAACTGGGCGAGCCAGCGTTTTTT. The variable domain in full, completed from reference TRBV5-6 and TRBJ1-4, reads DAGVTQSPTHLIKTRGQQVTLRCSPKSGHDTVSWYQQALGQGPQFIFQYYEEEERQRGNFPDRFSGHQFPNYSSELNVNALLLGDSALYLCASSLELGEPAFFGSGTQLSVL.

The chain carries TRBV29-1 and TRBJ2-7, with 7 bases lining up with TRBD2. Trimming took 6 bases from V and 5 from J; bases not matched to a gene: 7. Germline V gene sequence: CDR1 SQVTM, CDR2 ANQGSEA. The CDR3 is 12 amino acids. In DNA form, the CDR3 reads TGCAGCGTGCTAACTAGCGCCCACGAGCAGTACTTC. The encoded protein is CSVLTSAHEQYF.

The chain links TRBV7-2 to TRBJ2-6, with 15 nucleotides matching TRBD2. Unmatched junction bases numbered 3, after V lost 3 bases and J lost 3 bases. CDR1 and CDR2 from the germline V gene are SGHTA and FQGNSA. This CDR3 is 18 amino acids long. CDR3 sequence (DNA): TGTGCCAGCAGCTTGGGACTAGCGGGAGGAATTGGGGCCAACGTCCTGACTTTC. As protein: CASSLGLAGGIGANVLTF.

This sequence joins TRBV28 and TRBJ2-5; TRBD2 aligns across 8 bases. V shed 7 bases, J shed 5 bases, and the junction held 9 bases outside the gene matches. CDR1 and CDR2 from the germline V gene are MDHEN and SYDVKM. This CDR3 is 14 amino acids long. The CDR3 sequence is CASTSTGGYETQYF. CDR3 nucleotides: TGTGCCAGCACCTCGACGGGAGGGTATGAGACCCAGTACTTC.

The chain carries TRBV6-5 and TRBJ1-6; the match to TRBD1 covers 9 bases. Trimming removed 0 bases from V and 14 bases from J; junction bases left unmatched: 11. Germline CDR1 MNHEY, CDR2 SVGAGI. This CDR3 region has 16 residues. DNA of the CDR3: TGTGCCAGCAGTTACTCAGGACAGGGGTCGGGATTCACCCTCCACTTT. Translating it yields CASSYSGQGSGFTLHF.

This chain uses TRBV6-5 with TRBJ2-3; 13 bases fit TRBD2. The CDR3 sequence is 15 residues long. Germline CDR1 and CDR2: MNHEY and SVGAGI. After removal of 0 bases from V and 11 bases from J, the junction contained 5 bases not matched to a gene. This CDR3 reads CASSYSSTSGGEQYF. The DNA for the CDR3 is TGTGCCAGCAGTTACTCCTCAACTAGCGGGGGGGAGCAGTATTTT.

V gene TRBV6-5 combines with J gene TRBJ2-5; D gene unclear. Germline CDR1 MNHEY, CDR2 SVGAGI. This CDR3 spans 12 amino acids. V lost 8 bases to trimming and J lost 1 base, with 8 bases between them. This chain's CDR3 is CASGSSQETQYF. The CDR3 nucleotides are TGTGCCAGCGGTTCGAGCCAAGAGACCCAGTACTTC.

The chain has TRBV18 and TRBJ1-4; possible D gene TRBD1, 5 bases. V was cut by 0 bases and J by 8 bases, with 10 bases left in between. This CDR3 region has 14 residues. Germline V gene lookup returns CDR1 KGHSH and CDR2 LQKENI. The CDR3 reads CASSPPQGGEKLFF. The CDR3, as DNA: TGTGCCAGCTCACCACCTCAGGGAGGAGAAAAACTGTTTTTT.

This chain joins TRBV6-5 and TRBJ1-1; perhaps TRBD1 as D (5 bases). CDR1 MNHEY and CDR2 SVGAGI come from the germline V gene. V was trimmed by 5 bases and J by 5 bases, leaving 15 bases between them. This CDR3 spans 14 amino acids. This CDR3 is CASSPESGWTEAFF. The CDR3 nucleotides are TGTGCCAGCAGTCCCGAATCAGGGTGGACTGAAGCTTTCTTT.

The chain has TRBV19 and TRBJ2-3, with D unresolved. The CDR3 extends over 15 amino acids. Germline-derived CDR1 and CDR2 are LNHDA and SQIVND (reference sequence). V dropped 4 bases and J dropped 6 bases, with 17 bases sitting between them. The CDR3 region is CASSNPGSLGDTQYF. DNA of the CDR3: TGTGCCAGTAGTAATCCAGGAAGTCTTGGGGATACGCAGTATTTT.

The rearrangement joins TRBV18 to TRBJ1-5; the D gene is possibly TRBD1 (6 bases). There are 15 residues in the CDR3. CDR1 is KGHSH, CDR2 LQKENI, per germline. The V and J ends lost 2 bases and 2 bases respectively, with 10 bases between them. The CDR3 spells CASSPGAGGNQPQHF. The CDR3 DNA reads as TGTGCCAGCTCACCAGGAGCAGGGGGCAATCAGCCCCAGCATTTT.

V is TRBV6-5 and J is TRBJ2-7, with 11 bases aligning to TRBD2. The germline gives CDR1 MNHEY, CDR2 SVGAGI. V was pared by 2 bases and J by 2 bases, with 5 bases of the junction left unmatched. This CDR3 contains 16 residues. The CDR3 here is CASSYPTSGSPYEQYF. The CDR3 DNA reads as TGTGCCAGCAGTTACCCCACTAGCGGGAGCCCCTACGAGCAGTACTTC.

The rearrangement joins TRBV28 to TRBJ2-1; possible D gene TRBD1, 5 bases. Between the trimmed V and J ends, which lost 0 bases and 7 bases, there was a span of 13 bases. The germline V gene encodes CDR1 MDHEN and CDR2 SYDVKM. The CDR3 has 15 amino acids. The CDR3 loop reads CASSLWQGPINEQFF. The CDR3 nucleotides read TGTGCCAGCAGTTTATGGCAGGGCCCAATTAATGAGCAGTTCTTC.

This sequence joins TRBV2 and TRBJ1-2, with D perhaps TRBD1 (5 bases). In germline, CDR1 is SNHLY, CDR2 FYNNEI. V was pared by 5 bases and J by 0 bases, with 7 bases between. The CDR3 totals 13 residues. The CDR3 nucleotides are TGTGCCAGCAGTCCGACAGCTAACTATGGCTACACCTTC. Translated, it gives CASSPTANYGYTF.